This T cell receptor beta chain was sequenced during a study of cytomegalovirus exposure and HLA in healthy donors. Study findings and constraints: By HLA locus, TCR association rates varied in a later analysis, with DRB1 showing the most and HLA-C the fewest.

As regards this clone: Its target is not known.

The PCR contained 60 Vbeta and 13 Jbeta primers. Sequencing was performed with immunoSEQ multiplex PCR; in TCRdb, only in-frame clones are kept and a portion is missing. The data show about 130,000 clones, about 74% seen once. Trimming took 2 bases from V and 0 from J, leaving 17 bases between them. CDR1 LNHDA and CDR2 SQIVND come from the germline V gene (reference sequence). The CDR3 extends over 18 amino acids. The TCR was taken from a woman aged 50 to 65 in good health and CMV-seropositive. The chain couples TRBV19 to TRBJ2-4, with D unclear. The sequencing sample was made of PBMCs. Written as DNA, the CDR3 is TGTGCCAGTAGTATATCCATCCCCTTGCCGGGAGCCAAAAACATTCAGTACTTC. Translation gives CASSISIPLPGAKNIQYF.